Below are 17 T cell receptor beta chains sequenced from a single sample in a study of CD8+CD57+ T cells in acquired aplastic anemia. Genomic DNA, the template, was used for profiling of the TCR beta VDJ and CDR3. TCRdb ran MiXCR on the reads and lists one entry per CDR3 protein. This sample has some 170,000 distinct CDR3 sequences, with approximately 40% found just once. Specimen: sorted CD4+, CD8+, or CD8+CD57+ T cells (not recorded which) from PBMCs. These TCRs come from a human donor in good health.

This clonotype was picked up one time. A much larger clonotype is one base distant, so this may be a read error. The CDR3 nucleotides read TGCGCCAGCAGCTTGGCCTGGACAGGGACCTCCGGCTTCACCTTC. It encodes CASSLAWTGTSGFTF. This chain connects TRBV5-1 to TRBJ1-2; 8 bases are a match to TRBD1. The CDR3 has 15 residues. Germline V gene data show CDR1 as SGHRS and CDR2 as YFSETQ.

The rearrangement uses TRBV28 and TRBJ1-2; TRBD1 matches at 12 bases. Germline trimming cut 5 bases from V and 7 bases from J; bases unmatched to any gene: 11. This CDR3 region has 16 residues. CDR1 is MDHEN and CDR2 is SYDVKM in the germline V gene. The CDR3 protein is CASSLGGTGGFSGYTF. The CDR3, as DNA: TGTGCCAGCAGTCTAGGGGGGACAGGGGGCTTTAGTGGCTACACCTTC.

CDR3 nucleotide sequence: TGTGCCAGCACTTATCAGTGGCGAACCTACGAGCAGTACTTC. Translated, it gives CASTYQWRTYEQYF. The chain is built from TRBV11-2 and TRBJ2-7; D unclear. V was cut by 7 bases and J by 2 bases, with 15 bases left in between. The germline gives CDR1 SGHAT, CDR2 FQNNGV. The CDR3 is 14 amino acids.

This clonotype appeared a few times. This could be a read error, since a much larger clone is one nucleotide away. The J gene is TRBJ1-2, the V gene TRBV9; D is undetermined. Trimming removed 0 bases at V and 5 bases at J, with 14 bases between. The CDR3 runs to 15 residues. The germline gives CDR1 SGDLS, CDR2 YYNGEE. The CDR3 reads CASSVGMGGFYGYTF. The CDR3 bases are TGTGCCAGCAGCGTAGGGATGGGCGGATTTTATGGCTACACCTTC.

Remarks on this clonotype: Germline and junction disagree at one end, which may indicate a read error. This chain joins TRBV20-1 and TRBJ2-5; unclear D gene. CDR1 and CDR2 from the germline V gene are DFQATT and SNEGSKA (reference sequence). This CDR3 has 12 residues. This CDR3 is CSARDPGETQYF. The CDR3 DNA reads as TGCAGCGCTAGAGACCCCGGCGAGACCCAGTACTTC.

This clonotype was seen many times. The chain carries TRBV6-1 and TRBJ2-3; perhaps D is TRBD1 or TRBD2 (5 bases each). CDR1 is MNHNS, CDR2 SASEGT, per germline. CDR3 length: 14 residues. V was clipped by 5 bases and J by 1 base, with 10 bases between them. The CDR3 loop reads CASSLGDGTDTQYF. In nucleotides, the CDR3 is TGTGCCAGCAGTCTAGGGGACGGCACAGATACGCAGTATTTT.

This clonotype was counted at least ten times. The CDR3 DNA is TGTGCCAGCAGTCGCACAGGGGGAGGCAATCAGCCCCAGCATTTT. As protein: CASSRTGGGNQPQHF. The rearrangement joins TRBV6-2 or TRBV6-3 to TRBJ1-5, with 8 bases that match TRBD1. The CDR3 consists of 15 residues. Germline values: CDR1 MNHEY, CDR2 SVGEGT. The trim removed 5 bases at V and 2 bases at J, leaving 5 bases unmatched.

This clonotype was detected ten times or more. This rearrangement joins TRBV7-2 to TRBJ1-5; 9 nucleotides agree with TRBD1. CDR3 length: 16 residues. Germline CDR1 and CDR2: SGHTA and FQGNSA. The ends lost 0 bases at V and 7 bases at J; junction bases unmatched: 7. The CDR3 coding sequence is TGTGCCAGCAGCTTAGCAGGGACAGGGAGGGGGCAGCCCCAGCATTTT. This codes for CASSLAGTGRGQPQHF.

This clonotype was picked up many times. The chain is built from TRBV10-3 and TRBJ2-7, with D maybe TRBD1 (5 bases). CDR3 length: 13 amino acids. V was clipped by 10 bases and J by 2 bases, with 15 bases between them. Looked up from germline, CDR1 is ENHRY and CDR2 is SYGVKD. Written as DNA, the CDR3 is TGTGCCAGCCGGCAGGGTGCAGCCTACGAGCAGTACTTC. This codes for CASRQGAAYEQYF.

The chain links TRBV9 to TRBJ1-2; D is unresolved. Trimming took off 5 bases at V and 4 bases at J, with 9 bases between the two ends. This CDR3 comprises 12 residues. CDR1 is SGDLS and CDR2 is YYNGEE in the germline V gene. CDR3 amino acids: CASRGGSYGYTF. The CDR3 DNA is TGTGCCAGCAGGGGCGGTAGCTATGGCTACACCTTC.

About this clonotype itself: The final CDR3 position lacks the conserved phenylalanine or tryptophan, pointing to a likely read error. The rearrangement links TRBV4-1 to TRBJ2-5; 8 nucleotides agree with TRBD2. Losses at the gene ends were 4 bases for V and 5 bases for J; bases not matched to a gene: 9. The CDR3 has 15 amino acids. CDR1 MGHRA and CDR2 YSYEKL come from the germline V gene. The CDR3 sequence: CASSLRYGGGETQYV. CDR3 sequence (DNA): TGCGCCAGCAGCCTACGGTACGGGGGGGGCGAGACCCAGTACGTC.

This clonotype was picked up many times. Here the CDR3 reads CASSPGTSGPRAAQYF. CDR3 bases: TGTGCCAGCAGCCCCGGGACTAGCGGTCCAAGAGCGGCCCAGTACTTC. The genes are TRBV5-6 and TRBJ2-5; 11 bases fit TRBD2. The CDR3 spans 16 residues. Germline trimming cut 4 bases from V and 9 bases from J; bases unmatched to any gene: 14. Germline V CDR1 and CDR2: SGHDT, YYEEEE.

Many counts were recorded for this clonotype. The gene calls are TRBV7-2 and TRBJ1-5; no clear D. CDR1 and CDR2 (germline): SGHTA, FQGNSA. V was pared by 1 base and J by 2 bases, with 6 bases between. The CDR3 extends over 14 amino acids. In DNA form, the CDR3 reads TGTGCCAGCAGCTTAGGGGGTGGCAATCAGCCCCAGCATTTT. As protein: CASSLGGGNQPQHF.

This clonotype was counted many times. The rearrangement uses TRBV29-1 and TRBJ1-4, with D tentatively TRBD1 (5 bases). The CDR3 runs 13 residues. CDR1 SQVTM and CDR2 ANQGSEA come from the germline V gene. The V and J ends lost 8 bases and 3 bases respectively, with 13 bases between them. CDR3 bases: TGCAGCTTCAGGGTAACCGCTAATGAAAAACTGTTTTTT. It encodes CSFRVTANEKLFF.

This clonotype came up many times. The V and J genes are TRBV10-1 and TRBJ2-1, with D possibly matching TRBD1 (7 bases). The CDR3 contains 13 residues. Deletions cut 5 bases from V and 15 bases from J, with 20 bases between. Germline CDR1 is WNHNN and CDR2 is SYGVQD (reference sequence). CDR3 protein: CASSPLWRGPRFF. The CDR3 bases are TGCGCCAGCAGTCCCCTTTGGAGGGGGCCCCGGTTCTTC.

The J gene is TRBJ2-7, the V gene TRBV20-1; no firm D call. Germline CDR1 and CDR2: DFQATT and SNEGSKA (reference sequence). The CDR3 has 13 amino acids. Trimming stripped 2 bases from V and 6 bases from J, with 14 bases between. CDR3 loop: CSARPFSKSEQYF. The CDR3 coding sequence is TGCAGTGCTAGACCCTTCTCTAAAAGCGAGCAGTACTTC.

The genes are TRBV28 and TRBJ1-4; the D is unclear. This CDR3 comprises 13 residues. V lost 7 bases, J lost 6 bases, and 12 bases lay in between. Germline V lookup: CDR1 MDHEN, CDR2 SYDVKM. The CDR3 spells CASTSRRDEKLFF. As DNA, the CDR3 is TGTGCCAGCACCAGCAGACGAGATGAAAAACTGTTTTTT.